This T cell receptor (beta chain) was captured by sequencing in a study of CD8 T cells in ankylosing spondylitis. The CDR3 is 14 amino acids. Germline lookup yields CDR1 KGHDR and CDR2 SFDVKD. Trimming shortened V by 4 bases and J by 2 bases, and 10 bases separated the two germline ends. Notes on the study in general: Characteristic of ankylosing spondylitis blood, it appeared, was a TCR beta motif comprising roughly 8 highly homologous variants.

A word on this clonotype: What it binds is not known.

From the 5' RACE reads, TCRdb called clonotypes with MiXCR, one entry per CDR3 protein. This sample yields over 200,000 distinct CDR3 sequences, of which about 10% are seen a single time; around a fifth belongs to the top ten. The V call is TRBV24-1, the J call TRBJ1-1; D is unresolved. Source material: blood, either unsorted or a sorted T cell fraction (not recorded which). The clonotype comes from a male donor with ankylosing spondylitis or in good health (not recorded which). The CDR3 region has the DNA TGTGCCACCAGTGACCGGGCGTCAAACACTGAAGCTTTCTTT. Translation gives CATSDRASNTEAFF.